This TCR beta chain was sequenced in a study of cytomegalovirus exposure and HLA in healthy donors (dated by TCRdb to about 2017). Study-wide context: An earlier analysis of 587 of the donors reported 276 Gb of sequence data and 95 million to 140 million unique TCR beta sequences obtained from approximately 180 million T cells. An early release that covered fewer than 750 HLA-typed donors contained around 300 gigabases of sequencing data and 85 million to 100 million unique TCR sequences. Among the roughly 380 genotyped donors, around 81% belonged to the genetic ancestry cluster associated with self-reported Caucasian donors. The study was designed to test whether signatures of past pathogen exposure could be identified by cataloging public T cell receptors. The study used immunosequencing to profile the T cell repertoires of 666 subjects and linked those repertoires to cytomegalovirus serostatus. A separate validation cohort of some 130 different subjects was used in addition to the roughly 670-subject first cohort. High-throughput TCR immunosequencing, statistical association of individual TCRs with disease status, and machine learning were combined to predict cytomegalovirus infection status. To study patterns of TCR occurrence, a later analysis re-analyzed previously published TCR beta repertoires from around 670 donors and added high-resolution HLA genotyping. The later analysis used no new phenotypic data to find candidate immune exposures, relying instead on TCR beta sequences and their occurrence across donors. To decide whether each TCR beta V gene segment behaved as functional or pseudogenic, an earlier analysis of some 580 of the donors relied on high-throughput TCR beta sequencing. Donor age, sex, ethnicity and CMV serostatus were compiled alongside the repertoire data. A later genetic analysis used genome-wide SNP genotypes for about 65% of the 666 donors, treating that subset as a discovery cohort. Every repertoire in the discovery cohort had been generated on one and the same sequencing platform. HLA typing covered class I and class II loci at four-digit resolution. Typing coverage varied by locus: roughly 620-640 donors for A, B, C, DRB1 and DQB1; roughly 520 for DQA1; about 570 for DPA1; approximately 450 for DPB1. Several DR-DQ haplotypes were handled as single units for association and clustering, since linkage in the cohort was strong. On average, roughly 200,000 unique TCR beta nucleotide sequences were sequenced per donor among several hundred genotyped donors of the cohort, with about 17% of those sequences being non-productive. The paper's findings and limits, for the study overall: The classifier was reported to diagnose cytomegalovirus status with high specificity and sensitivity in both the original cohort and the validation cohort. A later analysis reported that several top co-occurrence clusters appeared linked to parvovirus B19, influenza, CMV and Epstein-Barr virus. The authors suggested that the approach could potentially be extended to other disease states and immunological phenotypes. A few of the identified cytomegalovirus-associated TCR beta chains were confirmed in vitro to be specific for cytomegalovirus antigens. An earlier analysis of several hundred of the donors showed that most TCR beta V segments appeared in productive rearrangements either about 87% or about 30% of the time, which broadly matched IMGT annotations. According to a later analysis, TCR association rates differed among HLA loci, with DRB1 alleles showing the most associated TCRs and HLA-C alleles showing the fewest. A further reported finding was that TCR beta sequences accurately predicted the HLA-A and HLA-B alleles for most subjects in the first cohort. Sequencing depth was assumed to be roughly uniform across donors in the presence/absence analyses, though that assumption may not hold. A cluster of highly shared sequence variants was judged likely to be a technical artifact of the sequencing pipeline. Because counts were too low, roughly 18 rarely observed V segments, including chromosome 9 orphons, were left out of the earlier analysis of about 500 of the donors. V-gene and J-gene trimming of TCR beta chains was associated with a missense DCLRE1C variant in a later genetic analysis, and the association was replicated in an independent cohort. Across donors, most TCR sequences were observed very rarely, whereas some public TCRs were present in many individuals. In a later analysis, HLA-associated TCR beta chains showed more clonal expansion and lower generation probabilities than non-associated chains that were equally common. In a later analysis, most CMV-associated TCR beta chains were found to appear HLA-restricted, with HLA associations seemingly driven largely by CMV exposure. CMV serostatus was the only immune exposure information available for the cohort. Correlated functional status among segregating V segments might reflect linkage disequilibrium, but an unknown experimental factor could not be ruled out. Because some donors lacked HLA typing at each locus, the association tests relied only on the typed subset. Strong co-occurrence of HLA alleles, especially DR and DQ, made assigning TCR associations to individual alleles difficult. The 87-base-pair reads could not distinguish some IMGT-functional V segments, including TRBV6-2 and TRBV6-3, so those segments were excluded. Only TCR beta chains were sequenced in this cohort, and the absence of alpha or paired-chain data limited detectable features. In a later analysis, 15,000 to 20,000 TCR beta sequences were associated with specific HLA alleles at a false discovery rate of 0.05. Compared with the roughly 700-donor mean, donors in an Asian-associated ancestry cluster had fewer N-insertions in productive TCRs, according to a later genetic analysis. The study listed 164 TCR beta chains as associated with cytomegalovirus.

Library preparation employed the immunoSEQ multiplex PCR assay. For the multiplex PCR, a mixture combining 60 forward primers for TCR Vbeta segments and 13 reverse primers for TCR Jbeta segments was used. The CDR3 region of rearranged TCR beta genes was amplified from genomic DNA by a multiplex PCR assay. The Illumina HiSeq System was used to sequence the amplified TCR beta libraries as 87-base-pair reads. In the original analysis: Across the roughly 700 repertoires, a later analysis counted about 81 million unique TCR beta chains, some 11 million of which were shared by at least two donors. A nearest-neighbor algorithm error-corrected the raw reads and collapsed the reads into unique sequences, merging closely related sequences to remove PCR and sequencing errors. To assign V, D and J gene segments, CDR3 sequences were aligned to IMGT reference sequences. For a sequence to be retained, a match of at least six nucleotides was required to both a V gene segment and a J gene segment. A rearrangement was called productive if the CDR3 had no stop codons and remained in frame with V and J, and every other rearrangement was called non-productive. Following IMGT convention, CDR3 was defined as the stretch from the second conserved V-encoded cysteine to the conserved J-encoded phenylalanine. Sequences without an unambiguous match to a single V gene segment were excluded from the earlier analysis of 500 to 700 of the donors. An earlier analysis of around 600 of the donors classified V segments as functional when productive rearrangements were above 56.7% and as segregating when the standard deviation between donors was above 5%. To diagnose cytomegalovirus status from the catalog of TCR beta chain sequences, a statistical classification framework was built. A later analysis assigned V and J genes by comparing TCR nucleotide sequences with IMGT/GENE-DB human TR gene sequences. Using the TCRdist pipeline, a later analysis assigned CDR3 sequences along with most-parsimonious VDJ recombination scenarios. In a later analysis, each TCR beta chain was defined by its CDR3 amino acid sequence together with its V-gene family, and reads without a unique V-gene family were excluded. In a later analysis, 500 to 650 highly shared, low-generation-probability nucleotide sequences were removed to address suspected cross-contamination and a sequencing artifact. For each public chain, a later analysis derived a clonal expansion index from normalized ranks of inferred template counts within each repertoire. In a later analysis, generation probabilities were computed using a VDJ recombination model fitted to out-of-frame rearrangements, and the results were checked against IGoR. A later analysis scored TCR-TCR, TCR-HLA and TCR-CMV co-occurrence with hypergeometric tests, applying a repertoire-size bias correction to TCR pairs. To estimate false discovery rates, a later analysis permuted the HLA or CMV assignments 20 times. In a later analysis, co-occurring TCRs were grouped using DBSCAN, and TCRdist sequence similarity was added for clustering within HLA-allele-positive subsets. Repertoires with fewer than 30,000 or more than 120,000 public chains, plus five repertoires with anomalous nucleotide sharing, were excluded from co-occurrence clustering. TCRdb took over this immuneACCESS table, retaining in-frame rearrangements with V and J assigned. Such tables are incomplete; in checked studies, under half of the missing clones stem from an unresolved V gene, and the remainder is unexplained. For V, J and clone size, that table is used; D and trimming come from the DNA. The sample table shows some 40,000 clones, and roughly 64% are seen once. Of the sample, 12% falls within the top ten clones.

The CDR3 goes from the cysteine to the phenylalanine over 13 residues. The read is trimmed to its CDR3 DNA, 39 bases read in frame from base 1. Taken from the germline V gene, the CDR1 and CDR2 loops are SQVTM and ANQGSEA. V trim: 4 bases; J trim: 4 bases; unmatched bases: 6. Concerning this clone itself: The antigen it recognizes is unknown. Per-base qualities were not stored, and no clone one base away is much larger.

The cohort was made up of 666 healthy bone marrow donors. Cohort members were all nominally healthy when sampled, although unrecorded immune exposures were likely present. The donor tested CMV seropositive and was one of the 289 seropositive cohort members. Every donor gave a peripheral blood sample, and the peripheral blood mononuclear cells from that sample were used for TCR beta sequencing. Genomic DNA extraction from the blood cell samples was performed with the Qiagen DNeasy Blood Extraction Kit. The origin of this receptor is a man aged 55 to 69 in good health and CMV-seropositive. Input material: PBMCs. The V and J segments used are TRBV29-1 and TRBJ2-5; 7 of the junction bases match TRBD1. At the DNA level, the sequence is TGCAGCGTTGGGGGACAGCCCCCAGAGACCCAGTACTTC. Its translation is CSVGGQPPETQYF.